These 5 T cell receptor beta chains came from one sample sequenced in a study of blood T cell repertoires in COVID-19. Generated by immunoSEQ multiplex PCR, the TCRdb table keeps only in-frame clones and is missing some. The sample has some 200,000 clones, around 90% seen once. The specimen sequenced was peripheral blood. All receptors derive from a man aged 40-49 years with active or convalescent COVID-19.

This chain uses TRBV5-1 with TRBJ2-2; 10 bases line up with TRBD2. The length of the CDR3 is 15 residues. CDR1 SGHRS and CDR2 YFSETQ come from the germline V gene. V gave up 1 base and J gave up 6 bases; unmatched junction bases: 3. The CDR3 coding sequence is TGCGCCAGCAGCTTGACTAGCGGGGTCGCCGGGGAGCTGTTTTTT. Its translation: CASSLTSGVAGELFF. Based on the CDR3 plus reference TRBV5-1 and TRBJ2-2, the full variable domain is KAGVTQTPRYLIKTRGQQVTLSCSPISGHRSVSWYQQTPGQGLQFLFEYFSETQRNKGNFPGRFSGRQFSNSRSEMNVSTLELGDSALYLCASSLTSGVAGELFFGEGSRLTVL.

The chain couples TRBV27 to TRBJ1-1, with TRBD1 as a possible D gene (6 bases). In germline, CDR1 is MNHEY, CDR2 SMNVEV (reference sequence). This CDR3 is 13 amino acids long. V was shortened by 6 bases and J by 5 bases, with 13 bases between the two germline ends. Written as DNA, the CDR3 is TGTGCCAGCAGCCGGGACATGAGGACTGAAGCTTTCTTT. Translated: CASSRDMRTEAFF.

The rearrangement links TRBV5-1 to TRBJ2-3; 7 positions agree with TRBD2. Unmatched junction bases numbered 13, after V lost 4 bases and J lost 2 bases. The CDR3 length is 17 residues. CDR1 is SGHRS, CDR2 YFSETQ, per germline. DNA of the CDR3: TGCGCCAGCAGCCGGGGGGACGTCGCTACAAACACAGATACGCAGTATTTT. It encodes CASSRGDVATNTDTQYF. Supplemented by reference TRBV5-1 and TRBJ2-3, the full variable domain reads KAGVTQTPRYLIKTRGQQVTLSCSPISGHRSVSWYQQTPGQGLQFLFEYFSETQRNKGNFPGRFSGRQFSNSRSEMNVSTLELGDSALYLCASSRGDVATNTDTQYFGPGTRLTVL.

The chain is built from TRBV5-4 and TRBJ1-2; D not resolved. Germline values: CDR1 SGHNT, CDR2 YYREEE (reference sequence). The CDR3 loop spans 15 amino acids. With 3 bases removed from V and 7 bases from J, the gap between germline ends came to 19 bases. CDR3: CASSSTPERIGGYTF. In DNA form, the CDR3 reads TGTGCCAGCAGCTCGACCCCCGAGAGGATAGGTGGCTACACCTTC.

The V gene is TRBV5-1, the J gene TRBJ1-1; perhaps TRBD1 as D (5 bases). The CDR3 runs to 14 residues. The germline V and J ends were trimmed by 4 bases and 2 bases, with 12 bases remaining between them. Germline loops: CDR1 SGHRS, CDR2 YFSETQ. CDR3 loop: CASSRLGANTEAFF. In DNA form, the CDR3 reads TGCGCCAGCAGCCGACTTGGGGCTAACACTGAAGCTTTCTTT.